This T cell receptor (beta chain) was retrieved from a study of blood T cell repertoires in COVID-19. Study-level information: Samples came from the United States, Italy and Spain, spanning acute and convalescent COVID-19. The analysed material was cDNA or gDNA that came from T cells, B-cell-depleted T cells, or PBMCs.

Patients from Seattle were sampled longitudinally, starting during active infection. Original processing notes: It was from reference gene primer amplification that nucleated cell counts were estimated. The assay was immunoSEQ multiplex PCR, and TCRdb's table has in-frame clones only and misses some. The V and J calls and clone size were taken over from that table, and D and trimming were inferred from the DNA. The data contain over 100,000 clones, roughly 91% of them seen just once; the ten biggest clones take up about 4.5%. CDR3 size: 16 residues. The V gene end was trimmed by 4 bases and the J gene end by 7 bases; junction bases not matched to a gene: 10. The germline V gene has CDR1 ENHRY and CDR2 SYGVKD.

Sample: peripheral blood. This receptor was taken from a man aged 55 to 69 with COVID-19, enrolled during active disease. The chain recombines TRBV10-3 with TRBJ1-4; 9 nucleotides agree with TRBD1. The CDR3 loop reads CAISAQQGARGEKLFF. As DNA, the CDR3 is TGTGCCATCAGTGCCCAACAGGGGGCTCGAGGTGAAAAACTGTTTTTT.